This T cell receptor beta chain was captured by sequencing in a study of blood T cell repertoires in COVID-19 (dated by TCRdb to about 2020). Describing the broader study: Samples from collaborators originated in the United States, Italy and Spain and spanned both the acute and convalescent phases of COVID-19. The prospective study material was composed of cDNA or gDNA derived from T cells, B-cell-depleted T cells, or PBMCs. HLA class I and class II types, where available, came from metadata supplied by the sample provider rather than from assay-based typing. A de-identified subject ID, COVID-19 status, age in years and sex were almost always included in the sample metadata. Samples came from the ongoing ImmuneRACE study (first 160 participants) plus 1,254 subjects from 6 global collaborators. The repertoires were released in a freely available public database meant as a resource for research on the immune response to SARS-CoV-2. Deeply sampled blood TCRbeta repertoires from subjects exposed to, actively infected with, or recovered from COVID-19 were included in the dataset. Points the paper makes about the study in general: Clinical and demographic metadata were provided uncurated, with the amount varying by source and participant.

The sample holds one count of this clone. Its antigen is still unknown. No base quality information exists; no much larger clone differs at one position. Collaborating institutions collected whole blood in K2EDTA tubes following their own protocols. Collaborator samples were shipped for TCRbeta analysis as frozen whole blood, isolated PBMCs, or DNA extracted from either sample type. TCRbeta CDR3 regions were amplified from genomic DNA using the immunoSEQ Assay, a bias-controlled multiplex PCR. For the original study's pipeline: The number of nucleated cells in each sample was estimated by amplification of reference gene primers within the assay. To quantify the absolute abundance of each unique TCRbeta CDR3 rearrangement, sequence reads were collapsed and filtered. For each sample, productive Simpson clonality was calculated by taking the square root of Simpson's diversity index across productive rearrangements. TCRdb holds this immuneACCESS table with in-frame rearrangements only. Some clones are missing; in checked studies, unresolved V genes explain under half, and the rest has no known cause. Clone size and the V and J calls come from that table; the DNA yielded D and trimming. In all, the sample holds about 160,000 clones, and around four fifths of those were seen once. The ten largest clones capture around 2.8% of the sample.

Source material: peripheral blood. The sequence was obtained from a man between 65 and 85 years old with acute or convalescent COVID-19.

The CDR3 in this case is CASSQDPSGGARTDTQYF. In nucleotides, the sequence is TGCGCCAGCAGCCAAGACCCTAGCGGGGGGGCCCGCACAGATACGCAGTATTTT. The V and J segments used are TRBV4-1 and TRBJ2-3, and 12 bases in between align with TRBD2. Looking up the germline V gene yields CDR1 MGHRA and CDR2 YSYEKL. The CDR3 covers 18 residues, taking in both the cysteine and the phenylalanine. CDR3 DNA is the only sequence kept; it has 54 bases, read in frame from the first base. Compared with germline, V lacks 0 bases and J lacks 1 base; bases without a gene match: 5.